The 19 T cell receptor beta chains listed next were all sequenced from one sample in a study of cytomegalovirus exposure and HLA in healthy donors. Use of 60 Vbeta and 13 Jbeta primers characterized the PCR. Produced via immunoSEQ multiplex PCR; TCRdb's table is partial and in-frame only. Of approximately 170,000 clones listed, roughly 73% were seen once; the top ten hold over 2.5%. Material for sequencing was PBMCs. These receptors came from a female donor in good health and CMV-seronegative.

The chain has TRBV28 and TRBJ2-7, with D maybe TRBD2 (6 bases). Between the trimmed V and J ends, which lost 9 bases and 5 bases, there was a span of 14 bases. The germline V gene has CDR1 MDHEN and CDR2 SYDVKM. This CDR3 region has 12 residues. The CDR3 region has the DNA TGTGCCAGTAGCGGAGGGTTGCACGAGCAGTACTTC. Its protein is CASSGGLHEQYF.

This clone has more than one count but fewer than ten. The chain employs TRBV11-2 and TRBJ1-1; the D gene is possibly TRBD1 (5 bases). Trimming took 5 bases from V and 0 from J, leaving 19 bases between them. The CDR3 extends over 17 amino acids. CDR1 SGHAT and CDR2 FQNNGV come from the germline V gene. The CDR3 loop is CASSPGGGLFMNTEAFF. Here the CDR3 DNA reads TGTGCCAGCAGCCCCGGGGGAGGTTTATTCATGAACACTGAAGCTTTCTTT.

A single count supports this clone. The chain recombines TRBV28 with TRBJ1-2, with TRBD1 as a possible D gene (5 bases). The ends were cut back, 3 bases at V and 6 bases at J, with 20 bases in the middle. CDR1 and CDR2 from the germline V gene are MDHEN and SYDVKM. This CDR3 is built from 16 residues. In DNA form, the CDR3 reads TGTGCCAGCAGTTTCCCCATAAAAGGGGATAGGCATGGCTACACCTTC. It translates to CASSFPIKGDRHGYTF.

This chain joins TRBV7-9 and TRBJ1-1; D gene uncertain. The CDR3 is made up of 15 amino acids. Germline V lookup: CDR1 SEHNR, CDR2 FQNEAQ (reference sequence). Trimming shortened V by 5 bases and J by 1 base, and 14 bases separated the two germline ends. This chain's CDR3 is CASSPVWSPNTEAFF. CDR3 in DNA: TGTGCCAGCAGCCCAGTTTGGTCCCCGAACACTGAAGCTTTCTTT.

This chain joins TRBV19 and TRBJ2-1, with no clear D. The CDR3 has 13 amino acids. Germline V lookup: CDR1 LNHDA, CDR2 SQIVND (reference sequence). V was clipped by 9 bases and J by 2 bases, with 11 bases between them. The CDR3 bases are TGTGCCAGCAGTGAGAATCCCTACAATGAGCAGTTCTTC. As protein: CASSENPYNEQFF.

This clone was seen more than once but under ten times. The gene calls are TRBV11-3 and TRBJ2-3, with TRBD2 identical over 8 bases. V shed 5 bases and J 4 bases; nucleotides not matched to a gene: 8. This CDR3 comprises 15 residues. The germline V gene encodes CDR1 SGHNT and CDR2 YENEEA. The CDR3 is CASSPSGSVPDTQYF. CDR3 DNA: TGTGCCAGCAGCCCGAGCGGGAGTGTTCCAGATACGCAGTATTTT.

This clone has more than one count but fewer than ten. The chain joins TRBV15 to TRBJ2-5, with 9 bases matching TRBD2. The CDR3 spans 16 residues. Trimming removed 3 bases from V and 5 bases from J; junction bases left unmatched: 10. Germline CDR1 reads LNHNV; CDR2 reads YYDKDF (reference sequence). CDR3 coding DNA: TGTGCCACCAGCAGGGAGCTGGCGGGAGGGATGGAGACCCAGTACTTC. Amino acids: CATSRELAGGMETQYF.

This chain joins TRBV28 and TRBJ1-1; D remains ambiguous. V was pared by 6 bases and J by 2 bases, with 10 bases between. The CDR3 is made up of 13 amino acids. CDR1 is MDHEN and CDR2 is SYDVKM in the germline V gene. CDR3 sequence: CASRGRTNTEAFF. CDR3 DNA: TGTGCCAGCAGGGGCCGCACAAACACTGAAGCTTTCTTT. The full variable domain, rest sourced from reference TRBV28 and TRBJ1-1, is DVKVTQSSRYLVKRTGEKVFLECVQDMDHENMFWYRQDPGLGLRLIYFSYDVKMKEKGDIPEGYSVSREKKERFSLILESASTNQTSMYLCASRGRTNTEAFFGQGTRLTVV.

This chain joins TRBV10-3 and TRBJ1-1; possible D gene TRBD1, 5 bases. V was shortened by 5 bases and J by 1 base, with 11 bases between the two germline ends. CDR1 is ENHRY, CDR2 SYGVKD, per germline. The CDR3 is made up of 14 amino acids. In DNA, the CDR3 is TGTGCCATCAGTCCCCAGGACAAGAACACTGAAGCTTTCTTT. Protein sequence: CAISPQDKNTEAFF.

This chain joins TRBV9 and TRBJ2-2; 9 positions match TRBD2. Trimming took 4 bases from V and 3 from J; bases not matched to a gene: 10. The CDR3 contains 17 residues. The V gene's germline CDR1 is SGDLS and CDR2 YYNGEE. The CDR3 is CASSPRGGGADTGELFF. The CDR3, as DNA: TGTGCCAGCAGCCCCCGGGGCGGGGGGGCCGACACCGGGGAGCTGTTTTTT.

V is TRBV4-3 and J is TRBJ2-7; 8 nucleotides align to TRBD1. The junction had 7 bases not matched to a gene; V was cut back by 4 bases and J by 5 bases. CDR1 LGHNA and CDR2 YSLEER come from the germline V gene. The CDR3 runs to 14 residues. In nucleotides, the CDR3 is TGCGCCAGCAGCCTAGGACAGGGCCCCAACGAGCAGTACTTC. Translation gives CASSLGQGPNEQYF.

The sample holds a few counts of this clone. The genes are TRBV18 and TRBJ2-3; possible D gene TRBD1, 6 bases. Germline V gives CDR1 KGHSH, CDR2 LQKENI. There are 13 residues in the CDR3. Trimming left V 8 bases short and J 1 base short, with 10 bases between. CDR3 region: CASPRTGTDTQYF. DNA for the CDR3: TGTGCCAGCCCAAGGACAGGCACAGATACGCAGTATTTT.

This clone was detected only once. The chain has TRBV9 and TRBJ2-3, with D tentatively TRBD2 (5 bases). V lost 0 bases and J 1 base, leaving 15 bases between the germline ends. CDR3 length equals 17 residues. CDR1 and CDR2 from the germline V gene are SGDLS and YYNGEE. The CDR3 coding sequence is TGTGCCAGCAGCGTAGGAGGTCCCGGGATGGGCACAGATACGCAGTATTTT. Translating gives CASSVGGPGMGTDTQYF. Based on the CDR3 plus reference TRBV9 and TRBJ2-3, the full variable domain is DSGVTQTPKHLITATGQRVTLRCSPRSGDLSVYWYQQSLDQGLQFLIQYYNGEERAKGNILERFSAQQFPDLHSELNLSSLELGDSALYFCASSVGGPGMGTDTQYFGPGTRLTVL.

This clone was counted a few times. CDR3 amino acids: CASSLVGEDTGELFF. In nucleotides, the CDR3 is TGCGCCAGCAGCCTTGTTGGGGAGGACACCGGGGAGCTGTTTTTT. The chain has TRBV4-3 and TRBJ2-2, with a weak D call TRBD2 (6 bases). V was clipped by 4 bases and J by 3 bases, with 12 bases between them. CDR1 is LGHNA and CDR2 is YSLEER in the germline V gene. The CDR3 consists of 15 residues.

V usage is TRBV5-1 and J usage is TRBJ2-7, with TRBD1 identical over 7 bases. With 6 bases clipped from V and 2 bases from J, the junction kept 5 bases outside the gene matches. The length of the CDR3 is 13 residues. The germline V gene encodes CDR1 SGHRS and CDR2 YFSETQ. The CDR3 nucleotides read TGCGCCAGCAAAGCAACAGGGGCCTACGAGCAGTACTTC. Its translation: CASKATGAYEQYF.

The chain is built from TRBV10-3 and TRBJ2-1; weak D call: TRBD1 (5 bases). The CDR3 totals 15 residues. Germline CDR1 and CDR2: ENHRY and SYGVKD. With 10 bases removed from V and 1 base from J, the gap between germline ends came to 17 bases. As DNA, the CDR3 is TGTGCCACCAAAAACCAGGGCTTGTCCTACAATGAGCAGTTCTTC. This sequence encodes CATKNQGLSYNEQFF.

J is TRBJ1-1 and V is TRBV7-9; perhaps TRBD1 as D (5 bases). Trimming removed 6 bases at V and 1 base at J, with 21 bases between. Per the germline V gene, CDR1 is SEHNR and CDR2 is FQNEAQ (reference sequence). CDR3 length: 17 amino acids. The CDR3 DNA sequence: TGTGCCAGCAGTCGGCCCCCCAGTAGGGGTTCGAACACTGAAGCTTTCTTT. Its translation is CASSRPPSRGSNTEAFF. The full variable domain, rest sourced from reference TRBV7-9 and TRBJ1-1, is DTGVSQNPRHKITKRGQNVTFRCDPISEHNRLYWYRQTLGQGPEFLTYFQNEAQLEKSRLLSDRFSAERPKGSFSTLEIQRTEQGDSAMYLCASSRPPSRGSNTEAFFGQGTRLTVV.

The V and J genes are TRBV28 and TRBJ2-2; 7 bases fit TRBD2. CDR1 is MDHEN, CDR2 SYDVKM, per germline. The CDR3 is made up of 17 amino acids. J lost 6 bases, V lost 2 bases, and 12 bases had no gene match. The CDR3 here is CASSLPGGRDYAGELFF. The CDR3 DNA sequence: TGTGCCAGCAGTTTACCCGGAGGCCGGGACTACGCCGGGGAGCTGTTTTTT.

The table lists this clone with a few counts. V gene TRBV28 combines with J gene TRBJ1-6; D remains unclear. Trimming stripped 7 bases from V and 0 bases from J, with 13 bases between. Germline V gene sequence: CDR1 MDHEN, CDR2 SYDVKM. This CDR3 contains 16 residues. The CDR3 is CASKIGLSSYNSPLHF. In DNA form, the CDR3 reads TGTGCCAGCAAAATCGGGTTGAGCTCCTATAATTCACCCCTCCACTTT.